The 18 T cell receptor beta chains given below trace back to one sample, sequenced in a study of blood T cell repertoires in COVID-19. The repertoire was sequenced with immunoSEQ multiplex PCR; TCRdb's copy has only in-frame clones and lacks some. The profile shows approximately 300,000 clones, more than 90% of them singletons. The source material was PBMCs or T cells enriched from blood (not recorded which). The origin of the receptors is a young woman who had been exposed to COVID-19.

The V and J genes are TRBV11-2 and TRBJ1-5, with D possibly being TRBD1 (6 bases). Trimming shortened V by 4 bases and J by 0 bases, and 10 bases separated the two germline ends. The germline gives CDR1 SGHAT, CDR2 FQNNGV. The CDR3 loop spans 15 amino acids. CDR3 in DNA: TGTGCCAGCAGCTCTACAGGGAATAGCAATCAGCCCCAGCATTTT. Its translation: CASSSTGNSNQPQHF.

This chain joins TRBV3-1 (or the pseudogene TRBV3-2) and TRBJ1-2, with 9 positions matching TRBD1. Germline CDR1 reads LGHDT; CDR2 reads YNNKEL (reference sequence). The CDR3 length is 16 residues. Trimming cost V 0 bases and J 8 bases; bases outside gene matches: 10. In DNA form, the CDR3 reads TGTGCCAGCAGCCAAGATTGGTACAGGGGGCAGGCAGGCTACACCTTC. It encodes CASSQDWYRGQAGYTF.

The chain uses TRBV4-2 and TRBJ2-7; D perhaps matches TRBD2 (5 bases). CDR1 LGHNA and CDR2 YNFKEQ come from the germline V gene. The CDR3 has 16 residues. The V end lost 1 base, the J end lost 1 base, and 14 bases lay between the germline ends. DNA of the CDR3: TGTGCCAGCAGCCAAGCCGCTTCGGGGTCATCCTACGAGCAGTACTTC. As protein: CASSQAASGSSYEQYF.

This chain uses TRBV7-6 with TRBJ2-1, with 7 bases aligning to TRBD2. This CDR3 spans 15 amino acids. The germline V gene encodes CDR1 SGHVS and CDR2 FNYEAQ. J was trimmed by 8 bases and V by 6 bases; bases with no gene match: 13. The CDR3 here is CASSTLAREDDEQFF. Written as DNA, the CDR3 is TGTGCCAGCAGTACTCTGGCCCGGGAGGACGATGAGCAGTTCTTC.

J is TRBJ1-5 and V is TRBV18; 7 bases align to TRBD1. This CDR3 is built from 15 residues. Per the germline V gene, CDR1 is KGHSH and CDR2 is LQKENI. J was trimmed by 0 bases and V by 6 bases; bases with no gene match: 5. The CDR3, as DNA: TGTGCCAGCTCCCCGGACAGGACTAGCAATCAGCCCCAGCATTTT. It is translated as CASSPDRTSNQPQHF.

CDR3 amino acids: CASSLINEQYF. The CDR3 DNA follows: TGTGCCAGCAGCTTAATAAACGAGCAGTACTTC. The genes are TRBV11-3 and TRBJ2-7; D remains ambiguous. Trimming stripped 2 bases from V and 5 bases from J, with 4 bases between. This CDR3 contains 11 residues. Germline CDR1 is SGHNT and CDR2 is YENEEA.

The chain is built from TRBV6-2 or TRBV6-3 and TRBJ2-7; 9 bases line up with TRBD2. Germline CDR1 reads MNHEY; CDR2 reads SVGEGT. The CDR3 extends over 15 amino acids. V was clipped by 5 bases and J by 3 bases; unmatched bases: 8. CDR3 DNA: TGTGCCAGCAGTGGTCGGCGGGGGGGTTACTACGAGCAGTACTTC. Translating it yields CASSGRRGGYYEQYF.

The chain is built from TRBV4-2 and TRBJ1-3; 9 bases agree with TRBD1. Germline-derived CDR1 and CDR2 are LGHNA and YNFKEQ. This CDR3 is 16 amino acids long. The J segment lost 7 bases and the V segment lost 4 bases, leaving 11 bases of the junction unmatched. This chain's CDR3 is CASSLEGQGITNTIYF. The CDR3 bases are TGTGCCAGCAGCCTTGAGGGACAGGGTATTACCAACACCATATATTTT.

V is TRBV5-6 and J is TRBJ1-2, with D unresolved. Germline V gives CDR1 SGHDT, CDR2 YYEEEE. The germline V and J ends were trimmed by 0 bases and 8 bases, with 14 bases remaining between them. There are 14 residues in the CDR3. The CDR3 DNA is TGTGCCAGCAGCTTGGTGTTCCAGGATGGGGGCTACACCTTC. Amino acids: CASSLVFQDGGYTF.

This chain links TRBV2 with TRBJ2-7, with D maybe TRBD1 (5 bases). V was cut by 5 bases and J by 5 bases, with 13 bases left in between. This CDR3 spans 13 amino acids. The V gene's germline CDR1 is SNHLY and CDR2 FYNNEI. The CDR3 region has the DNA TGTGCCAGCAGTTGGCAGGGTCCCCACGAGCAGTACTTC. It codes for CASSWQGPHEQYF.

This chain links TRBV9 with TRBJ2-3; 8 bases are a match to TRBD1. The V gene end was trimmed by 5 bases and the J gene end by 1 base; junction bases not matched to a gene: 0. The CDR3 is 13 amino acids. Germline CDR1 and CDR2: SGDLS and YYNGEE. CDR3 coding DNA: TGTGCCAGCAGGGACAGGGGCACAGATACGCAGTATTTT. Translation: CASRDRGTDTQYF.

The chain combines TRBV6-4 with TRBJ1-5; D remains unclear. Trimming removed 3 bases at V and 3 bases at J, with 6 bases between. Germline assignment: CDR1 MRHNA and CDR2 SNTAGT. The CDR3 has 13 residues. CDR3 bases: TGTGCCAGCAGTGAGGAGTTCAATCAGCCCCAGCATTTT. It codes for CASSEEFNQPQHF.

V and J are TRBV27 and TRBJ2-1; 10 nucleotides align to TRBD2. Per germline, CDR1 MNHEY and CDR2 SMNVEV (reference sequence). The length of the CDR3 is 16 residues. V trimming: 5 bases; J trimming: 9 bases; junction bases outside the gene matches: 13. CDR3 sequence (DNA): TGTGCCAGCAGTATACTTACTAGCGGGGCTTTTGGTGAGCAGTTCTTC. As protein: CASSILTSGAFGEQFF.

The rearrangement links TRBV5-1 to TRBJ2-1, with 8 nucleotides matching TRBD2. The CDR3 runs to 14 residues. J was trimmed by 5 bases and V by 9 bases; bases with no gene match: 10. Germline lookup yields CDR1 SGHRS and CDR2 YFSETQ. The CDR3 DNA follows: TGCGCCACCGGCGAGCGGGGGTTTAACAATGAGCAGTTCTTC. Protein sequence: CATGERGFNNEQFF. The variable domain in full, completed from reference TRBV5-1 and TRBJ2-1, reads KAGVTQTPRYLIKTRGQQVTLSCSPISGHRSVSWYQQTPGQGLQFLFEYFSETQRNKGNFPGRFSGRQFSNSRSEMNVSTLELGDSALYLCATGERGFNNEQFFGPGTRLTVL.

The chain uses TRBV10-3 and TRBJ2-4; maybe TRBD1 (6 bases). CDR3 length: 14 amino acids. The V gene lost 4 bases and the J gene lost 7 bases, with 14 bases spanning the gap. The germline V gene has CDR1 ENHRY and CDR2 SYGVKD. This chain's CDR3 is CAISGDRSVNIQYF. Written as DNA, the CDR3 is TGTGCCATCAGTGGCGACAGGAGTGTCAACATTCAGTACTTC.

The chain links TRBV25-1 to TRBJ2-1; D might be TRBD2 (6 bases). The CDR3 loop spans 13 amino acids. Deletions cut 3 bases from V and 7 bases from J, with 10 bases between. The V gene's germline CDR1 is MGHDK and CDR2 SYGVNS. The CDR3 DNA is TGTGCCAGCAGTGAGGGGGGTTTGAATGAGCAGTTCTTC. Amino acid sequence: CASSEGGLNEQFF.

The chain employs TRBV20-1 and TRBJ2-7, with a tentative D call TRBD2 (5 bases). The V and J ends lost 3 bases and 4 bases respectively, with 16 bases between them. Germline lookup yields CDR1 DFQATT and CDR2 SNEGSKA (reference sequence). The CDR3 is made up of 14 amino acids. DNA of the CDR3: TGCAGTGCTAGTGTACTACGAGGAGGTTACGAGCAGTACTTC. It yields the protein CSASVLRGGYEQYF.

This chain links TRBV18 with TRBJ1-6, with D perhaps matching TRBD1 (5 bases). The germline V and J ends were trimmed by 3 bases and 8 bases, with 17 bases remaining between them. The germline V gene has CDR1 KGHSH and CDR2 LQKENI. The CDR3 contains 16 residues. CDR3 protein: CASSPPGWEGYSPLHF. In nucleotides, the CDR3 is TGTGCCAGCTCACCCCCGGGTTGGGAGGGGTATTCACCCCTCCACTTT.